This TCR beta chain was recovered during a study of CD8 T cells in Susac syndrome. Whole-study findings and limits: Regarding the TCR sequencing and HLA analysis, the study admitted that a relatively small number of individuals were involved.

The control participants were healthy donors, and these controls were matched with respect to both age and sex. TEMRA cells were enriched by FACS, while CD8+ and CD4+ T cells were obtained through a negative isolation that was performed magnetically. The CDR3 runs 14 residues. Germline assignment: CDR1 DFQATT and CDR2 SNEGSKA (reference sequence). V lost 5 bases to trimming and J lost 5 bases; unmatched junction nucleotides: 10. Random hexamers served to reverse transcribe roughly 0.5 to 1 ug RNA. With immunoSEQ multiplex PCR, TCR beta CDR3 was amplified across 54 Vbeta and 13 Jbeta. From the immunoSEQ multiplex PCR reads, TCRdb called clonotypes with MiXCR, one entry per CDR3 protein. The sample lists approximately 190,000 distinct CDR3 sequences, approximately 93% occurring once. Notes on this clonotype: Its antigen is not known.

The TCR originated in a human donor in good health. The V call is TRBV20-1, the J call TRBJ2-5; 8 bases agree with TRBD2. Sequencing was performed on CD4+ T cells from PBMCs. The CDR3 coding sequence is TGCAGTGCTGGACCGGGGGGGCCTGGGGAGACCCAGTACTTC. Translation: CSAGPGGPGETQYF.